This T cell receptor beta chain comes out of a study of memory CD4+ T cells and cytomegalovirus serostatus. Across the whole study: Of the healthy Belgian adults, several were CMV seropositive and about two dozen seronegative.

Study-wide points: Of about 150 reported CMV TCRbeta sequences, 60 to 85 were found in memory CD4+ repertoires. Median bootstrapped AUC for CMV status was approximately 0.95 originally, 0.9 to 0.93 US-trained.

The sort gate was single viable CD3+CD4+CD8-CD45RO+ cells for memory CD4+ T cells. CD4+ T cells were isolated by positive magnetic selection. The repertoire was sequenced with immunoSEQ multiplex PCR; TCRdb's copy has only in-frame clones and lacks some. The repertoire holds about 58,000 clones, under 90% seen once, with just under 0.5% in the top ten. The CDR3 totals 16 residues. V gave up 5 bases and J gave up 4 bases, with 20 bases separating them. Germline assignment: CDR1 SGHTA and CDR2 FQGNSA. Details on this clone: Its antigen is unidentified.

The rearrangement links TRBV7-2 to TRBJ1-2; the D gene is possibly TRBD1 (6 bases). What was sequenced was memory CD4+ T cells from blood. The TCR originated in an adult in good health and CMV-seronegative. Some clones in this sample may be carry-over from other donors' samples. DNA of the CDR3: TGTGCCAGCAGCGGACAAGGGAGGGGGATGAGCTATGGCTACACCTTC. Its protein product is CASSGQGRGMSYGYTF. Complete variable domain (other parts from reference TRBV7-2 and TRBJ1-2): GAGVSQSPSNKVTEKGKDVELRCDPISGHTALYWYRQSLGQGLEFLIYFQGNSAPDKSGLPSDRFSAERTGGSVSTLTIQRTQQEDSAVYLCASSGQGRGMSYGYTFGSGTRLTVV.